This T cell receptor beta chain was identified in a study of cytomegalovirus exposure and HLA in healthy donors. Study observations and caveats: A cluster of highly shared sequence variants was likely a sequencing artifact.

The germline CDR1 and CDR2 sequences are SGHDN and FVKESK. CDR3 length: 15 amino acids. A remark on this clone: Its antigen is undetermined. The junction and the germline gene differ at one end; a read error may be behind it.

With 60 Vbeta and 13 Jbeta primers, the PCR was carried out. TCRdb keeps only in-frame clones here, not all; method: immunoSEQ multiplex PCR. There are some 120,000 clones in the sample; approximately 81% occur only once, and 4% lies in the top ten. This TCR was recovered from a man younger than 35 in good health and CMV-seropositive. Sequences were obtained from PBMCs. This chain connects TRBV14 to TRBJ2-4; TRBD1 agrees at 8 bases. CDR3 in amino acids: CVSSQVGQGRNIQYF. The DNA of the CDR3 is TGTGTCAGCAGCCAAGTAGGACAGGGAAGAAACATTCAGTACTTC.